The clone carrying this T cell receptor beta chain was detected only a few times. The germline gives CDR1 LGHNA, CDR2 YNFKEQ. The CDR3 length is 16 residues. Trimming cost V 0 bases and J 1 base; bases outside gene matches: 0. Adults between about 18 and 95 years of age took part from about two dozen US areas. Recovery among Cohort 3 donors was established by two negative PCRs, clearance, or symptom resolution. The data are from a study of blood T cell repertoires in COVID-19. About the study: Whether acute or convalescent, the COVID-19 samples came from the United States, Italy and Spain. T cells, B-cell-depleted T cells, or PBMCs provided the cDNA or gDNA that served as material.

Data came from immunoSEQ multiplex PCR; TCRdb stores just in-frame clones and leaves some out. Of almost 65,000 clones listed, 85% to 90% were seen once; the top ten hold about 9.4%. The clonotype comes from a middle-aged woman who had recovered from COVID-19. Source material: PBMCs or T cells enriched from blood (not recorded which). The V call is TRBV4-2, the J call TRBJ2-3, with 11 bases identical to TRBD2. The CDR3 reads CASSQELAGGTDTQYF. In nucleotides, the CDR3 is TGTGCCAGCAGCCAAGAACTAGCGGGGGGCACAGATACGCAGTATTTT.